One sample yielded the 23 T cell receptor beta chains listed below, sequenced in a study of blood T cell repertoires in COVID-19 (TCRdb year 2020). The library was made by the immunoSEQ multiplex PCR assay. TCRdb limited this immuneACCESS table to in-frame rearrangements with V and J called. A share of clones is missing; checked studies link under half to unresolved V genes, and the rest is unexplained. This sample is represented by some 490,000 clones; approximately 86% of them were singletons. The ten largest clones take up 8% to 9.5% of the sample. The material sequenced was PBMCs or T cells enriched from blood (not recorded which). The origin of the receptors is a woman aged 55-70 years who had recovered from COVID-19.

This CDR3 is CASSPLQGHYGYTF. The CDR3 nucleotides are TGTGCCAGCAGCCCCCTACAGGGACACTATGGCTACACCTTC. This chain joins TRBV3-1 (or the pseudogene TRBV3-2) and TRBJ1-2, with D tentatively TRBD1 (6 bases). Germline-derived CDR1 and CDR2 are LGHDT and YNNKEL (reference sequence). This CDR3 spans 14 amino acids. V gave up 4 bases and J gave up 3 bases, with 12 bases separating them.

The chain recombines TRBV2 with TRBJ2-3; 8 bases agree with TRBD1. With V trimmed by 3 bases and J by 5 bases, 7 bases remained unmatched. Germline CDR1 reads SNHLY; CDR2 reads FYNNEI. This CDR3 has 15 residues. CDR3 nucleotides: TGTGCCAGCAGTGATCTGAGGACAGGGCTAGATACGCAGTATTTT. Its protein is CASSDLRTGLDTQYF.

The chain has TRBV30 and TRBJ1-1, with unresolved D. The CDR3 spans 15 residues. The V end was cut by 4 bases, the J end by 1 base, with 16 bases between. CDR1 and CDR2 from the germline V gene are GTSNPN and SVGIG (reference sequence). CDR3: CAWIMPGSGNTEAFF. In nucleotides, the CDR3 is TGTGCCTGGATAATGCCGGGGTCGGGGAACACTGAAGCTTTCTTT.

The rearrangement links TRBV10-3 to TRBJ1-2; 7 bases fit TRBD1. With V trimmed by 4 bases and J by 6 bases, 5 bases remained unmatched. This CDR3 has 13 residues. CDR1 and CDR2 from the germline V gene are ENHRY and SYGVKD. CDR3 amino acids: CAISGQGLNGYTF. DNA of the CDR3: TGTGCCATCAGTGGACAGGGCCTTAATGGCTACACCTTC.

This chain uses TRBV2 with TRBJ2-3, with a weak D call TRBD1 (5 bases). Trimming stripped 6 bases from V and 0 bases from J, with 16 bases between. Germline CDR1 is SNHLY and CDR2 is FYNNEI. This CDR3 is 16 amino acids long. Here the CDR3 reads CASSPDRVSSTDTQYF. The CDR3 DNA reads TGTGCCAGCAGCCCTGACAGAGTTTCTAGCACAGATACGCAGTATTTT.

The CDR3 DNA follows: TGTGCCAGCAGCGTAGGTGTAGGCGGGGGGGCGGGTACGCAGTATTTT. It specifies CASSVGVGGGAGTQYF. The chain carries TRBV9 and TRBJ2-3; TRBD2 matches 9 bases. The CDR3 sequence is 16 residues long. V shed 0 bases and J 8 bases; nucleotides not matched to a gene: 10. The germline gives CDR1 SGDLS, CDR2 YYNGEE.

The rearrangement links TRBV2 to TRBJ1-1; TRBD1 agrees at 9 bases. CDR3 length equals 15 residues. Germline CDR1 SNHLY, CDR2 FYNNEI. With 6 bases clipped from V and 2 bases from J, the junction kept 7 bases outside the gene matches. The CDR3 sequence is CASRETGGPNTEAFF. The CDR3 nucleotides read TGTGCCAGCAGGGAAACAGGGGGCCCAAACACTGAAGCTTTCTTT.

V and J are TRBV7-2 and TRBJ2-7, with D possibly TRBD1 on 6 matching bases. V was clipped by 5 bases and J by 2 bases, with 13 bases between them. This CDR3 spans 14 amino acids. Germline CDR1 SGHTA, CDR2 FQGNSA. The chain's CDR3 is CASSPQTGPYEQYV. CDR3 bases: TGTGCCAGCAGCCCTCAGACAGGCCCCTACGAGCAGTACGTC.

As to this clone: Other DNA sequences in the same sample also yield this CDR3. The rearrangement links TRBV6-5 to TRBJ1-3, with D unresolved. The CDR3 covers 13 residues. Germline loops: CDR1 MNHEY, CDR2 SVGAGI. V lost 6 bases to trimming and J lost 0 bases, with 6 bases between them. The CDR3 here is CASRVSSGNTIYF. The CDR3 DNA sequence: TGTGCCAGCAGGGTGAGCTCTGGAAACACCATATATTTT.

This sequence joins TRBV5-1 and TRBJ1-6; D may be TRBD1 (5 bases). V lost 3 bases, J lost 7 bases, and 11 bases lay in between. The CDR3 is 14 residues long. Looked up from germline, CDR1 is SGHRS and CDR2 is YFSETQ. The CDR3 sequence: CASSWGGNNSPLHF. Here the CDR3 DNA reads TGCGCCAGCAGCTGGGGGGGTAACAATTCACCCCTCCACTTT.

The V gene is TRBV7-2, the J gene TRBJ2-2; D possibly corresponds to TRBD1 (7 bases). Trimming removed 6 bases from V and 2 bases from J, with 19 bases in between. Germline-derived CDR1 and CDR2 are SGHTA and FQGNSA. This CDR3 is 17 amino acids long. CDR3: CASSPPGGRSNTGELFF. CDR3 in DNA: TGTGCCAGCAGTCCGCCAGGGGGGCGATCAAACACCGGGGAGCTGTTTTTT.

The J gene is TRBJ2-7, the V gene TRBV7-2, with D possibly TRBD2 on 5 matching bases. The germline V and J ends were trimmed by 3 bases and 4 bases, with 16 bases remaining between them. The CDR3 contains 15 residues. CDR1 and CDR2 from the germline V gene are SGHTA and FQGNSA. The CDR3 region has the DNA TGTGCCAGCAGCTTGGGTCCGGGGTCAGTTTACGAGCAGTACTTC. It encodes CASSLGPGSVYEQYF.

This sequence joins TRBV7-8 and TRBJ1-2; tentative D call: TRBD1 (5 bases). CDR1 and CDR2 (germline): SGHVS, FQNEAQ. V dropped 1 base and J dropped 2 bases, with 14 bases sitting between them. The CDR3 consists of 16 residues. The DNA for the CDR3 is TGTGCCAGCAGCTTAGGGGTGGGGCAGACAAACTATGGCTACACCTTC. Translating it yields CASSLGVGQTNYGYTF.

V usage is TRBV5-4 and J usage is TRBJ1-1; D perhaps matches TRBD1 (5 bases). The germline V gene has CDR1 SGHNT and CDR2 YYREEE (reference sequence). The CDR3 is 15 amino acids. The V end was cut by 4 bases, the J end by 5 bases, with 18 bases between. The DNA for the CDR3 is TGTGCCAGCAGCCCTGTGGGGCAGCCAATAACTGAAGCTTTCTTT. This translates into CASSPVGQPITEAFF.

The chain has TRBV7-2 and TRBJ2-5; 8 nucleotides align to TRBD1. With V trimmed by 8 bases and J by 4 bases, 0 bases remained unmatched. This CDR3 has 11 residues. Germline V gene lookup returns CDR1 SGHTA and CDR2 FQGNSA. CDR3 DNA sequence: TGTGCCAGCGGGACAGGAGAGACCCAGTACTTC. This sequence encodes CASGTGETQYF. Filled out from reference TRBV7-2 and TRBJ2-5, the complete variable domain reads GAGVSQSPSNKVTEKGKDVELRCDPISGHTALYWYRQSLGQGLEFLIYFQGNSAPDKSGLPSDRFSAERTGGSVSTLTIQRTQQEDSAVYLCASGTGETQYFGPGTRLLVL.

The CDR3 DNA is TGTGCCAGCAGTGAATGGCCACAATACGAGCAGTACGTC. Translation: CASSEWPQYEQYV. This rearrangement joins TRBV6-1 to TRBJ2-7; unclear D gene. Per germline, CDR1 MNHNS and CDR2 SASEGT. V was clipped by 2 bases and J by 4 bases, with 9 bases between them. CDR3 size: 13 residues.

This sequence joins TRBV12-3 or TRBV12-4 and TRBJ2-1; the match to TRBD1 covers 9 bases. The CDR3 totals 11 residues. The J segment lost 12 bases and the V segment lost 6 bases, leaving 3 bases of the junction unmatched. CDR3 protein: CASSQTGGQFF. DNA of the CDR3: TGTGCCAGCAGCCAGACAGGGGGGCAGTTCTTC.

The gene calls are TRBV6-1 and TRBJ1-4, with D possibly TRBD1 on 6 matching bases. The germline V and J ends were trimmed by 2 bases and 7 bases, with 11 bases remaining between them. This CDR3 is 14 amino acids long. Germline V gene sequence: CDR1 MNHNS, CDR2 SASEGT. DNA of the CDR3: TGTGCCAGCAGTGAATTGCAGGGGCGTGAAAAACTGTTTTTT. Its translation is CASSELQGREKLFF.

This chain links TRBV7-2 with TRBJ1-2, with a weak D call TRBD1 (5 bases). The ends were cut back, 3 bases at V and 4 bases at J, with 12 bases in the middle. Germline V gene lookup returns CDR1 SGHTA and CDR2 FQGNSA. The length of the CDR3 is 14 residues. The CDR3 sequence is CASSFGGSLYGYTF. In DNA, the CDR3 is TGTGCCAGCAGCTTTGGGGGGTCCCTCTATGGCTACACCTTC.

As DNA, the CDR3 is TGTGCCATCCTCGATTCCGGGTCTGGAAACACCATATATTTT. This codes for CAILDSGSGNTIYF. The V and J genes are TRBV2 and TRBJ1-3, with D uncertain. The CDR3 loop spans 14 amino acids. Trimming took off 10 bases at V and 1 base at J, with 14 bases between the two ends. Germline V gives CDR1 SNHLY, CDR2 FYNNEI.

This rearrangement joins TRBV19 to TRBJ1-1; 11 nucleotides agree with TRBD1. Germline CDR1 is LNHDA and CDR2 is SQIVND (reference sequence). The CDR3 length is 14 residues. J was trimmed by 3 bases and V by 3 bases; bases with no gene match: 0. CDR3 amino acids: CASSMGQGDTEAFF. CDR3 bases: TGTGCCAGTAGTATGGGACAGGGGGACACTGAAGCTTTCTTT.

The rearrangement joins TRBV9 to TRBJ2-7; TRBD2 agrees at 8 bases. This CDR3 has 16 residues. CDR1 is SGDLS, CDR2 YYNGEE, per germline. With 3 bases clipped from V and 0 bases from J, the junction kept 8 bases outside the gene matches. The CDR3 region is CASSASSGTSSYEQYF. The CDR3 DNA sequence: TGTGCCAGCAGCGCATCATCCGGGACTAGCTCCTACGAGCAGTACTTC.

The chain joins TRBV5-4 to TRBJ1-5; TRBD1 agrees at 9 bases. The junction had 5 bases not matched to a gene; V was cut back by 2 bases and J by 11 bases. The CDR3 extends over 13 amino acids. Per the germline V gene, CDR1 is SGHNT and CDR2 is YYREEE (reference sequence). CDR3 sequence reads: CASSFFDRGTQHF. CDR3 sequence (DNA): TGTGCCAGCAGCTTCTTCGACAGGGGGACCCAGCATTTT.